One and the same sample provided the 5 T cell receptor beta chains below, sequenced in a study of blood T cell repertoires in COVID-19. Using immunoSEQ multiplex PCR, the repertoire was profiled, and TCRdb retains in-frame clones only, with some absent. The profile covers about 240,000 clones, with approximately 80% appearing a single time and around 4.7% taken by the ten largest. Sequencing input: peripheral blood. These TCRs come from a woman aged 70-85 years with acute or convalescent COVID-19.

This clone was picked up a small number of times. The rearrangement joins TRBV4-2 to TRBJ1-1; D unclear. The germline V gene encodes CDR1 LGHNA and CDR2 YNFKEQ. The CDR3 consists of 15 residues. The ends were cut back, 4 bases at V and 1 base at J, with 13 bases in the middle. The CDR3 sequence is CASSPLRGGNTEAFF. CDR3 DNA: TGTGCCAGCAGCCCCCTGCGGGGTGGGAACACTGAAGCTTTCTTT.

The chain has TRBV3-1 (or the pseudogene TRBV3-2) and TRBJ1-2, with 7 bases that match TRBD1. CDR3 length: 13 amino acids. Germline CDR1 reads LGHDT; CDR2 reads YNNKEL (reference sequence). After removal of 8 bases from V and 5 bases from J, the junction contained 8 bases not matched to a gene. The CDR3 nucleotides read TGTGCCAGCGAGCTTGGGACAGAATATGGCTACACCTTC. Protein sequence: CASELGTEYGYTF.

The chain joins TRBV27 to TRBJ1-2; perhaps TRBD1 as D (5 bases). This CDR3 region has 13 residues. The germline V and J ends were trimmed by 6 bases and 4 bases, with 12 bases remaining between them. The germline gives CDR1 MNHEY, CDR2 SMNVEV (reference sequence). The CDR3 bases are TGTGCCAGCAGGGGGGGACGGACCTATGGCTACACCTTC. Translated, it gives CASRGGRTYGYTF.

The gene calls are TRBV2 and TRBJ1-6; TRBD1 is a possible D gene (6 bases). Trimming took 8 bases from V and 7 from J, leaving 18 bases between them. Germline V CDR1 and CDR2: SNHLY, FYNNEI. The CDR3 sequence is 15 residues long. The CDR3 DNA sequence: TGTGCCAGCGTTCAACAGGGAACCCTAAATTCACCCCTCCACTTT. Protein: CASVQQGTLNSPLHF.

This chain links TRBV19 with TRBJ1-6, with TRBD1 matching over 9 bases. The CDR3 loop spans 17 amino acids. The J segment lost 4 bases and the V segment lost 6 bases, leaving 10 bases of the junction unmatched. From germline, CDR1 is LNHDA and CDR2 SQIVND (reference sequence). CDR3 sequence (DNA): TGTGCCAGTAGAAATACCGCAGGGACAGGGTATAATTCACCCCTCCACTTT. Protein product: CASRNTAGTGYNSPLHF.